A selection of T cell receptor beta chains follows, all from one sample in a study of OX40 agonist ivuxolimab in advanced cancers. Libraries were prepared by immunoSEQ multiplex PCR; TCRdb keeps only in-frame clonotypes and omits some of them. Counted here are under 50,000 clones, approximately 80% occurring once; the ten biggest clones make up 9.5% to 10%. The material was CD4+ or CD8+ T cells sorted from blood, obtained in a trial of the OX40 agonist ivuxolimab. The source of these receptors is an adult with an advanced solid tumor such as melanoma, head and neck, liver or kidney cancer. Both conserved end residues are part of each CDR3. D genes are given only for firm matches. Only some rows state a clone size, as once, few, many or a class for expanded clones.

clone size,D gene,V gene,J gene,CDR3 DNA,CDR3 protein
.,.,TRBV18,TRBJ1-1,TGTGCCAGCACTCCCACAGTGAACACTGAAGCTTTCTTT,CASTPTVNTEAFF
few,TRBD1,TRBV18,TRBJ1-2,TGTGCCAGCTCATTCCGACAGGGGGCTTCCCTCCCCTATGGCTACACCTTC,CASSFRQGASLPYGYTF
.,.,TRBV27,TRBJ1-2,TGTGCCAGTAAGACCCCGGGAACTAACTATGGCTACACCTTC,CASKTPGTNYGYTF
.,TRBD1,TRBV19,TRBJ1-4,TGTGCCAGCGGACAGGGCGTTGGGGAAAAACTGTTTTTT,CASGQGVGEKLFF
.,.,TRBV11-3,TRBJ2-5,TGTGCCAGCAGCACCGGAGGGGCGAACCAAGAGACCCAGTACTTC,CASSTGGANQETQYF
.,TRBD2,TRBV4-2,TRBJ2-3,TGTGCCAGCAGCCAAGATTATCTAGCGGAAAGCACAGATACGCAGTATTTT,CASSQDYLAESTDTQYF
.,.,TRBV5-1,TRBJ2-3,TGCGCCAGCAGCTCCGGGCCTACCGGGGGAGATACGCAGTATTTT,CASSSGPTGGDTQYF
once,.,TRBV6-5,TRBJ2-7,TGTGCCAGCAGTTACGACATCTCCTACGAGCAGTACTTC,CASSYDISYEQYF
.,.,TRBV2,TRBJ1-2,TGTGCCAGCAGTGAGCTCTATGGCTACACCTTC,CASSELYGYTF
.,TRBD1,TRBV5-6,TRBJ2-7,TGTGCCAGCAGTCGGGACAGGGAGGGCGAGCAGTACTTC,CASSRDREGEQYF
.,.,TRBV5-4,TRBJ1-1,TGTGCCAGCAGCGAGGGGTTGGGGCATTGGGGTGAAGCTTTCTTT,CASSEGLGHWGEAFF
.,TRBD1,TRBV5-4,TRBJ1-4,TGTGCCAGCAGCTTGGCAGGGGGGACGGGGAATGAAAAACTGTTTTTT,CASSLAGGTGNEKLFF
.,TRBD2,TRBV10-3,TRBJ2-1,TGTGCCATCAGTACTATAGCGGGGGGGCCTTTCGATGAGCAGTTCTTC,CAISTIAGGPFDEQFF
.,.,TRBV27,TRBJ1-6,TGTGCCAGCAGCGTACAGGGTGTATATTCACCCCTCCACTTT,CASSVQGVYSPLHF
.,.,TRBV30,TRBJ1-2,TGTGCCTGGGGGGAACTCAGCTATGGCTACACCTTC,CAWGELSYGYTF
.,.,TRBV11-2,TRBJ2-5,TGTGCCAGCAGCTCTCCTGTGGGGGAGACCCAGTACTTC,CASSSPVGETQYF
.,.,TRBV6-5,TRBJ2-7,TGTGCCAGCAGTTTGGTCGGAGAGGTCTACGAGCAGTACTTC,CASSLVGEVYEQYF
once,TRBD1,TRBV7-3,TRBJ2-7,TGTGCCAGCAGTCCCGCAGGGGGAGACTTATACGAGCAGTACTTC,CASSPAGGDLYEQYF
.,.,TRBV4-1,TRBJ1-1,TGCGCCAGCAGCCATCCCTGGTCCTCTCCCCGAGCTTTCTTT,CASSHPWSSPRAFF
.,.,TRBV19,TRBJ2-2,TGTGCCAGTAGTCGGAGGGAGGACACCGGGGAGCTGTTTTTT,CASSRREDTGELFF
.,.,TRBV2,TRBJ2-7,TGTGCCAGCAGTGAACTTGGGGGCACCTACGAGCAGTACTTC,CASSELGGTYEQYF
.,.,TRBV7-5,TRBJ1-2,TGTGCCAGCGGCTCAAGGGACTATGGCTACACCTTC,CASGSRDYGYTF
.,TRBD1,TRBV5-1,TRBJ2-3,TGCGCCAGCAGCCAGGGACAGGGTAATTTGGCAGATACGCAGTATTTT,CASSQGQGNLADTQYF
.,.,TRBV28,TRBJ1-1,TGTGCCAGCAGTTTATTACAGGGACCGATAGGGGCTGAAGCTTTCTTT,CASSLLQGPIGAEAFF
.,.,TRBV5-4,TRBJ2-3,TGTGCCAGCAGCTCCTGGGACTCTACGGGAGATACGCAGTATTTT,CASSSWDSTGDTQYF
.,TRBD1,TRBV4-1,TRBJ1-1,TGCGCCAGCAGACTCGGGACAGAGATGAACACTGAAGCTTTCTTT,CASRLGTEMNTEAFF
.,.,TRBV7-9,TRBJ2-2,TGTGCCAGCAGCCCGTACAAGGGCTTGGGCGGGGAGCTGTTTTTT,CASSPYKGLGGELFF
once,.,TRBV7-3,TRBJ2-2,TGTGCCAGCAGCTTAACTTCCGGAAACACCGGGGAGCTGTTTTTT,CASSLTSGNTGELFF
.,TRBD1,TRBV5-1,TRBJ2-7,TGCGCCAGCGGCATTGAGGGCAGGGGGTCGGACGAGCAGTACTTC,CASGIEGRGSDEQYF
few,.,TRBV5-1,TRBJ2-7,TGCGCCAGCAGCCTGACGGCCCCCAAGCCCTACGAGCAGTACTTC,CASSLTAPKPYEQYF
.,.,TRBV5-1,TRBJ2-1,TGCGCCAGCAGCTTACTCGGAAATGAGCAGTTCTTC,CASSLLGNEQFF